This TCR beta chain emerged from a study of T-cell reconstitution after alpha-beta-depleted transplantation in children. This clonotype showed up just a few times. Unique molecular identifiers featured in how the TCRbeta library was prepared. TCRdb itself ran the PCR reads through MiXCR, one entry per CDR3 protein. This table holds over 200,000 distinct CDR3 sequences, around 10% found once. The length of the CDR3 is 15 residues. Germline CDR1 is SGHRS and CDR2 is YFSETQ. J gave up 1 base and V 0 bases, and 0 bases lay outside the gene matches. Material: PBMCs from the stem cell graft donor, obtained from the stem cell graft. This TCR derives from a human donor who donated a stem cell graft to a child with acute lymphoblastic leukemia. This chain joins TRBV5-1 and TRBJ1-1; 10 nucleotides agree with TRBD1. CDR3 nucleotides: TGCGCCAGCAGCTTGGGACAGGGGGCGAACACTGAAGCTTTCTTT. This codes for CASSLGQGANTEAFF.